A selection of T cell receptor beta chains follows, all from one sample in a study of glioma-infiltrating T cells. TCRdb passed the multiplex PCR reads through MiXCR, listing each CDR3 protein once. The sample has approximately 100,000 distinct CDR3 sequences; 25% to 30% are singletons. What was sequenced was glioma tissue, nonneoplastic brain tissue, or PBMCs (not recorded which). The origin of the receptors is a human donor with low-grade glioma or glioblastoma, undergoing nonglioma brain surgery, or in good health (not recorded which). Both conserved end residues are part of each CDR3. The D gene is left open where the match is weak. A row's size may be missing; if present it is once, few, many or a size class.

TRBD2 | many | TRBJ2-7 | TRBV7-2 | CASSPGLAGIYEQYF | TGTGCCAGCAGCCCAGGACTAGCGGGAATCTACGAGCAGTACTTC
. | many | TRBJ1-2 | TRBV7-9 | CASSLAGAVNYGYTF | TGTGCCAGCAGCTTAGCGGGGGCAGTAAACTATGGCTACACCTTC
. | many | TRBJ2-7 | TRBV7-9 | CASSLNQDLREQYF | TGTGCCAGCAGCTTAAACCAGGACCTTCGGGAGCAGTACTTC
TRBD1 | many | TRBJ1-1 | TRBV6-4 | CASSRNTGGITEAFF | TGTGCCAGCAGTCGGAATACAGGGGGCATTACTGAAGCTTTCTTT
TRBD2 | . | TRBJ2-1 | TRBV6-1 | CATSWTSYEQFF | TGTGCCACCTCTTGGACTAGCTATGAGCAGTTCTTC
. | . | TRBJ2-7 | TRBV6-1 | CVNRQQGLGEQYF | TGTGTCAACAGACAACAGGGACTTGGCGAGCAGTACTTC
. | many | TRBJ2-7 | TRBV27 | CASSRLYEQYF | TGTGCCAGCAGTCGCCTCTACGAGCAGTACTTC
. | . | TRBJ2-5 | TRBV9 | CASSVASLGETQYF | TGTGCCAGCAGCGTAGCATCGCTAGGTGAGACCCAGTACTTC
TRBD1 | many | TRBJ1-1 | TRBV24-1 | CATRWTGGNTEAFF | TGTGCCACCAGATGGACAGGGGGGAACACTGAAGCTTTCTTT
TRBD2 | . | TRBJ2-1 | TRBV6-1 | CDSSPGLAALYWDEQFF | TGTGACAGCAGTCCTGGACTAGCGGCTTTATACTGGGATGAGCAGTTCTTC
. | many | TRBJ2-7 | TRBV27 | CASSLWGGREQYF | TGTGCCAGCAGTTTATGGGGGGGGCGTGAGCAGTACTTC
. | many | TRBJ1-3 | TRBV7-2 | CASTLLRSQRNTIYF | TGTGCCAGCACCCTATTGCGGAGCCAAAGAAACACCATATATTTT
. | many | TRBJ1-2 | TRBV19 | CASNEGRLYGYTF | TGTGCCAGTAACGAGGGCCGCCTGTATGGCTACACCTTC
. | many | TRBJ1-2 | TRBV19 | CASRPNFLYGYTF | TGTGCCAGTAGGCCAAATTTCCTCTATGGCTACACCTTC
. | many | TRBJ1-3 | TRBV28 | CASSLGPAGNTIYF | TGTGCCAGCAGTTTAGGGCCAGCTGGAAACACCATATATTTT
. | few | TRBJ1-1 | TRBV12-3/TRBV12-4 | CASSLTSRVNTEAFF | TGTGCCAGCAGTCTAACGTCGCGGGTGAACACTGAAGCTTTCTTT
. | many | TRBJ1-1 | TRBV28 | CASIPGENTEAFF | TGTGCCAGCATTCCGGGGGAAAACACTGAAGCTTTCTTT
. | . | TRBJ1-3 | TRBV20-1 | CSASHRGSGDTIYF | TGCAGTGCTAGCCACAGAGGCTCTGGAGACACCATATATTTT
. | . | TRBJ1-2 | TRBV6-6 | CAGSPQSGSHGYTF | TGTGCCGGCAGTCCTCAGTCAGGGAGCCATGGTTACACCTTC
. | many | TRBJ1-1 | TRBV12-3/TRBV12-4 | CASSLGVGAYTEAFF | TGTGCCAGCAGTTTGGGAGTGGGTGCTTACACTGAAGCTTTCTTT
TRBD1 | many | TRBJ1-3 | TRBV4-1 | CASSPQDRTGNTIYF | TGCGCCAGCAGCCCCCAGGACAGGACTGGAAACACCATATATTTT
. | few | TRBJ1-1 | TRBV30 | CAWSVTVTEAFF | TGTGCCTGGAGTGTTACGGTCACTGAAGCTTTCTTT
TRBD1 | . | TRBJ2-7 | TRBV19 | CASTPGKDRRYEQYF | TGTGCCAGTACCCCGGGAAAGGACAGGCGCTACGAGCAGTACTTC
. | many | TRBJ2-1 | TRBV6-2/TRBV6-3 | CASSYFVTGEQFF | TGTGCCAGCAGTTACTTTGTGACGGGTGAGCAGTTCTTC
. | many | TRBJ2-1 | TRBV6-1 | CASSKTSGLGSYNEQFF | TGTGCCAGCAGTAAGACGAGCGGGCTGGGCTCCTACAATGAGCAGTTCTTC
. | . | TRBJ1-3 | TRBV27 | CASSDGGSSGNTIYF | TGTGCCAGCAGTGATGGGGGGAGCTCTGGAAACACCATATATTTT
. | many | TRBJ1-3 | TRBV2 | CASNRISGNTIYF | TGTGCCAGCAACAGGATCTCTGGAAACACCATATATTTT
. | many | TRBJ2-1 | TRBV19 | CASSIGSTGNEQFF | TGTGCCAGTAGTATCGGTTCTACGGGCAATGAGCAGTTCTTC
. | medium-sized | TRBJ1-5 | TRBV6-2/TRBV6-3 | CASSYPGNQPQHF | TGTGCCAGCAGTTATCCAGGGAATCAGCCCCAGCATTTT
. | many | TRBJ1-1 | TRBV7-2 | CASSLLRIRMNTEAFF | TGTGCCAGCAGCTTACTTCGAATAAGGATGAACACTGAAGCTTTCTTT
TRBD1 | . | TRBJ1-1 | TRBV10-3 | CAISAQGQGGWMNTKASF | TGTGCCATCAGTGCACAGGGACAGGGAGGTTGGATGAACACTAAAGCTTCCTTT
. | many | TRBJ2-1 | TRBV6-2/TRBV6-3 | CASSSLSGPYNEQFF | TGTGCCAGCAGTTCTCTCTCGGGCCCCTACAATGAGCAGTTCTTC